This record looks at one T cell receptor (beta chain) sequence and its context. Its antigen is as yet unknown. The data originate from a study of cytomegalovirus exposure and HLA in healthy donors. Study results and caveats: The authors enumerated around 150 TCR beta chains as linked to cytomegalovirus.

The PCR had 60 Vbeta and 13 Jbeta primers. Clones were read by immunoSEQ multiplex PCR, and TCRdb kept only the in-frame ones, dropping some. Of more than 75,000 clones in the sample, roughly 73% were seen once. Trimming took off 3 bases at V and 3 bases at J, with 14 bases between the two ends. From germline, CDR1 is SGHVS and CDR2 FQNEAQ. The CDR3 is 15 residues long. The chain employs TRBV7-8 and TRBJ1-1; TRBD1 is a possible D gene (6 bases). What was sequenced was PBMCs. This clonotype originated in a woman aged 40 to 55 in good health and CMV-seronegative. The CDR3 DNA reads TGTGCCAGCAGCTTTAACACAGGGACCCACACTGAAGCTTTCTTT. It codes for CASSFNTGTHTEAFF.